A single sample is the source of the 9 T cell receptor beta chains below, sequenced in a study of chemoradiotherapy in HPV16-positive cancers. The assay was immunoSEQ multiplex PCR, and TCRdb's table has in-frame clones only and misses some. The table records around 5,000 clones, 90% to 97% of them present only once. The starting material was tumor tissue, obtained from a patient who underwent chemoradiotherapy. These receptors all stem from a human donor with HPV-associated anogenital cancer.

CDR3 bases: TGTGCCAGCAGCCGGGAGGGACACGGATATAATTCACCCCTCCACTTT. Residues: CASSREGHGYNSPLHF. The J gene is TRBJ1-6, the V gene TRBV27, with D tentatively TRBD1 (6 bases). The V gene's germline CDR1 is MNHEY and CDR2 SMNVEV (reference sequence). V dropped 6 bases and J dropped 4 bases, with 16 bases sitting between them. There are 16 residues in the CDR3.

This chain connects TRBV13 to TRBJ2-3; D is undetermined. Germline V gene lookup returns CDR1 PRHDT and CDR2 FYEKMQ (reference sequence). Trimming removed 5 bases from V and 11 bases from J, with 14 bases in between. The CDR3 is made up of 12 amino acids. The DNA of the CDR3 is TGTGCCAGCAGCCAAGGGTCTCCGCGGCAGTATTTT. Amino acid sequence: CASSQGSPRQYF.

The J gene is TRBJ2-7, the V gene TRBV14; D is ambiguous. Germline V gene sequence: CDR1 SGHDN, CDR2 FVKESK. The CDR3 is made up of 12 amino acids. The ends were cut back, 4 bases at V and 4 bases at J, with 8 bases in the middle. This CDR3 is CASSPRGYEQYF. The CDR3 bases are TGTGCCAGCAGCCCCAGAGGATACGAGCAGTACTTC.

J is TRBJ2-7 and V is TRBV12-5, with TRBD2 matching over 9 bases. The germline V gene has CDR1 LGHNT and CDR2 FRNRAP. This CDR3 is 15 amino acids long. J gave up 7 bases and V 0 bases, and 7 bases lay outside the gene matches. This CDR3 reads CASGLVREGSVEQYF. The CDR3 bases are TGTGCTAGTGGTTTGGTGCGGGAGGGGTCAGTAGAGCAGTACTTC.

The chain couples TRBV5-1 to TRBJ1-2; the match to TRBD1 covers 9 bases. This CDR3 has 15 residues. Per germline, CDR1 SGHRS and CDR2 YFSETQ. Trimming removed 5 bases from V and 6 bases from J; junction bases left unmatched: 11. This CDR3 is CASSSAGTGIHGYTF. The DNA for the CDR3 is TGCGCCAGCAGTTCCGCCGGGACAGGGATCCATGGCTACACCTTC.

The J gene is TRBJ1-2, the V gene TRBV6-5; the D gene is possibly TRBD1 (6 bases). Germline lookup yields CDR1 MNHEY and CDR2 SVGAGI. Trimming took 5 bases from V and 6 from J, leaving 16 bases between them. The CDR3 runs 14 residues. DNA of the CDR3: TGTGCCAGCAGTCTGGGGGGCCGAGTAAATGGCTACACCTTC. This sequence encodes CASSLGGRVNGYTF.

The chain combines TRBV11-2 with TRBJ2-5, with TRBD2 identical over 15 bases. The CDR3 is made up of 18 amino acids. J was trimmed by 3 bases and V by 5 bases; bases with no gene match: 10. Per germline, CDR1 SGHAT and CDR2 FQNNGV. DNA of the CDR3: TGTGCCAGCAGCCCTGGGGGACTAGCGGGGGGAAGCGAAGAGACCCAGTACTTC. Translation gives CASSPGGLAGGSEETQYF.

V and J are TRBV7-2 and TRBJ1-3; the D gene is possibly TRBD1 (6 bases). The CDR3 length is 14 residues. Trimming cost V 5 bases and J 4 bases, with 12 bases left between them. Germline assignment: CDR1 SGHTA and CDR2 FQGNSA. The CDR3 protein is CASSRGGAGNTIYF. CDR3 nucleotide sequence: TGTGCCAGCAGCAGGGGGGGTGCCGGAAACACCATATATTTT.

The rearrangement joins TRBV9 to TRBJ2-2; weak D call: TRBD1 (5 bases). V shed 3 bases and J shed 6 bases, with 12 bases lying between them. This CDR3 region has 14 residues. CDR1 is SGDLS and CDR2 is YYNGEE in the germline V gene. In nucleotides, the CDR3 is TGTGCCAGCAGCGCCACAGGTTGGGCCGGGGAGCTGTTTTTT. It codes for CASSATGWAGELFF.